Below are 13 T cell receptor beta chains sequenced from a single sample in a study of blood T cells in healthy people across ages. A J-beta primer mix and a sample-barcoded 5' primer were used in a second PCR of about 7 to 12 cycles. TCRdb independently ran MiXCR on the 5' RACE reads; one entry per CDR3 protein. The sample lists more than 1,000,000 distinct CDR3 sequences; 20% to 25% were seen once. These data were also reused for a study on T cells of mothers and their children.

Sequencing used blood. Receptors originate from a girl between 2 and 10 years old in good health.

This clonotype occurred a few times. This chain uses TRBV27 with TRBJ2-7, with D maybe TRBD2 (7 bases). CDR1 is MNHEY and CDR2 is SMNVEV in the germline V gene (reference sequence). The CDR3 extends over 13 amino acids. Trimming shortened V by 8 bases and J by 3 bases, and 14 bases separated the two germline ends. CDR3 region: CASRAGAIYEQYF. Here the CDR3 DNA reads TGTGCCAGCCGTGCGGGGGCCATCTACGAGCAGTACTTC.

This sequence joins TRBV20-1 and TRBJ2-5; 7 nucleotides line up with TRBD1. The J call may be faulty, since TRBJ2-7 better matches the DNA end. Germline V gives CDR1 DFQATT, CDR2 SNEGSKA (reference sequence). The CDR3 extends over 17 amino acids. The CDR3 nucleotides are TGCAGTGCTAGAGATCTTAATACAGGGGCGAATTCCTACGAGCAGTACTTC. Its translation is CSARDLNTGANSYEQYF.

This chain connects TRBV28 to TRBJ2-3; a weak D match, TRBD1 (6 bases). V was clipped by 7 bases and J by 0 bases, with 17 bases between them. Germline V gene lookup returns CDR1 MDHEN and CDR2 SYDVKM. The CDR3 has 16 amino acids. As DNA, the CDR3 is TGTGCCAGCACCCCAACCCGGGGACAAAGCACAGATACGCAGTATTTT. This gives the protein CASTPTRGQSTDTQYF. Supplemented by reference TRBV28 and TRBJ2-3, the full variable domain reads DVKVTQSSRYLVKRTGEKVFLECVQDMDHENMFWYRQDPGLGLRLIYFSYDVKMKEKGDIPEGYSVSREKKERFSLILESASTNQTSMYLCASTPTRGQSTDTQYFGPGTRLTVL.

The table lists this clonotype with a few counts. The chain joins TRBV9 to TRBJ2-6; no firm D call. The CDR3 length is 13 residues. Germline V CDR1 and CDR2: SGDLS, YYNGEE. V was cut by 7 bases and J by 0 bases, with 5 bases left in between. DNA of the CDR3: TGTGCCAGCTTCCACTCTGGGGCCAACGTCCTGACTTTC. Translated, it gives CASFHSGANVLTF.

This chain connects TRBV20-1 to TRBJ2-1, with TRBD1 matching over 8 bases. The J call is doubtful: the DNA matches TRBJ2-7 better. Germline V gene data show CDR1 as DFQATT and CDR2 as SNEGSKA (reference sequence). The CDR3 is 13 residues long. The CDR3 DNA follows: TGCAGTGCTATGGACAGGGCAGTACACGAGCAGTACTTC. Amino acids: CSAMDRAVHEQYF.

The chain has TRBV13 and TRBJ1-2; D might be TRBD1 (6 bases). The germline V gene has CDR1 PRHDT and CDR2 FYEKMQ (reference sequence). The length of the CDR3 is 12 residues. V dropped 8 bases and J dropped 8 bases, with 15 bases sitting between them. CDR3 protein: CASLPGAGGYTF. CDR3 DNA: TGTGCCAGCCTCCCGGGGGCAGGCGGCTACACCTTC.

This chain uses TRBV11-2 with TRBJ2-4; D not certain. The CDR3 extends over 15 amino acids. V lost 0 bases and J 8 bases, leaving 14 bases between the germline ends. The germline gives CDR1 SGHAT, CDR2 FQNNGV. CDR3 DNA sequence: TGTGCCAGCAGCTTAGATCTAGACTCGTCGGACATTCAGTACTTC. This translates into CASSLDLDSSDIQYF. The variable domain in full, with the rest retrieved from reference TRBV11-2 and TRBJ2-4, is EAGVAQSPRYKIIEKRQSVAFWCNPISGHATLYWYQQILGQGPKLLIQFQNNGVVDDSQLPKDRFSAERLKGVDSTLKIQPAKLEDSAVYLCASSLDLDSSDIQYFGAGTRLSVL.

This clonotype has only a few counts. The DNA of the CDR3 is TGTGCCAGCAGCCAACCGGGACTAGTAGGTAACGAGCAGTACTTC. This translates into CASSQPGLVGNEQYF. The chain couples TRBV21-1 to TRBJ2-7; the table's D call of TRBD2 was not tested on the DNA. TRBV21-1 is an annotated pseudogene. CDR3 length equals 15 residues.

This clonotype was seen a few times. The chain links TRBV6-2 or TRBV6-3 to TRBJ2-5; no definite D call. The ends were cut back, 6 bases at V and 4 bases at J, with 15 bases in the middle. Germline loops: CDR1 MNHEY, CDR2 SVGEGT. This CDR3 region has 14 residues. The CDR3 sequence: CASSLTPSGETQYF. The CDR3 bases are TGTGCCAGCAGCCTGACCCCGTCAGGAGAGACCCAGTACTTC.

The V call is TRBV7-9, the J call TRBJ1-1, with 8 nucleotides matching TRBD1. The CDR3 totals 16 residues. The germline V gene has CDR1 SEHNR and CDR2 FQNEAQ (reference sequence). V shed 4 bases, J shed 0 bases, and the junction held 7 bases outside the gene matches. This CDR3 is CASSWVGQEMNTEAFF. As DNA, the CDR3 is TGTGCCAGCAGCTGGGTGGGACAGGAGATGAACACTGAAGCTTTCTTT.

This chain joins TRBV12-5 and TRBJ2-5, with unresolved D. The germline V gene encodes CDR1 LGHNT and CDR2 FRNRAP. The CDR3 has 17 amino acids. V was shortened by 0 bases and J by 2 bases, with 16 bases between the two germline ends. The CDR3 DNA is TGTGCTAGTGGTTTGGTACAAGGTGGAGAGAGTCAAGAGACCCAGTACTTC. Amino acids: CASGLVQGGESQETQYF.

The genes are TRBV3-1 and TRBJ2-7; tentatively, D is TRBD1 (6 bases). V gave up 5 bases and J gave up 5 bases, with 13 bases separating them. Germline assignment: CDR1 LGHDT and CDR2 YNNKEL (reference sequence). The CDR3 consists of 13 residues. The CDR3 region is CASSYTGFNEQYF. The CDR3 DNA reads as TGTGCCAGCAGCTACACAGGGTTCAACGAGCAGTACTTC.

The chain couples TRBV20-1 to TRBJ2-7; D ambiguous. V shed 6 bases and J shed 3 bases, with 21 bases lying between them. There are 15 residues in the CDR3. CDR1 is DFQATT and CDR2 is SNEGSKA in the germline V gene (reference sequence). The CDR3 bases are TGCAGTGCCAGACTGGCGGTGCTTTTTGGCTACGAGCAGTACTTC. Residues: CSARLAVLFGYEQYF.